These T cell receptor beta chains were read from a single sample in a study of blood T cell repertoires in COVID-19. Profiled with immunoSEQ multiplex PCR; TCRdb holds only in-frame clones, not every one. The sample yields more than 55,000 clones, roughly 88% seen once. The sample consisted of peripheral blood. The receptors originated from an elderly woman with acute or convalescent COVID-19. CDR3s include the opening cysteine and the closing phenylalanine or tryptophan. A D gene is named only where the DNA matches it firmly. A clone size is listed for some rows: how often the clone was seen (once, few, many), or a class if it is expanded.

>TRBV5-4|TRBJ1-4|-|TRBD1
CASSNNRGEEKLFF
TGTGCCAGCAGCAACAACAGGGGAGAAGAAAAACTGTTTTTT
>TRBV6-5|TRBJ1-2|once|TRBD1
CASISGGIGYGYTF
TGTGCCAGCATCTCAGGGGGCATTGGCTATGGCTACACCTTC
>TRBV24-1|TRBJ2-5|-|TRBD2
CATSEGGLAGAQETQYF
TGTGCCACCAGTGAAGGGGGACTAGCGGGAGCCCAAGAGACCCAGTACTTC
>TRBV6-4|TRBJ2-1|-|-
CASSDSEGSEQFF
TGTGCCAGCAGTGACTCGGAGGGTTCCGAGCAGTTCTTC
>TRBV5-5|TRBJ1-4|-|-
CASSRDIGDEKLFF
TGTGCCAGCAGCCGGGACATTGGGGATGAAAAACTGTTTTTT
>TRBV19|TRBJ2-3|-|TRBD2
CASSPLIERGSDTQYF
TGTGCCAGTAGTCCCTTGATCGAGCGGGGTTCAGATACGCAGTATTTT
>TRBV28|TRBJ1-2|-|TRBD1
CASTPQGNYGYTF
TGTGCCAGCACCCCACAGGGGAACTATGGCTACACCTTC
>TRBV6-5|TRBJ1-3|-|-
CASSYSPSGNTIYF
TGTGCCAGCAGTTACTCTCCCTCCGGAAACACCATATATTTT
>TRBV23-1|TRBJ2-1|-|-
CATREGGENEQFF
TGCGCCACAAGGGAAGGGGGTGAGAATGAGCAGTTCTTC
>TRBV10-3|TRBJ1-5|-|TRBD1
CAISESRTGGSQPQHF
TGTGCCATCAGTGAGTCGAGAACAGGGGGCAGTCAGCCCCAGCATTTT
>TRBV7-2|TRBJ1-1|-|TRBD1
CASSTLGDRGPVYPEAFF
TGTGCCAGCAGCACTTTGGGGGACAGGGGGCCGGTATATCCTGAAGCTTTCTTT
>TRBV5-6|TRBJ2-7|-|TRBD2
CASSTVGGSYEQYF
TGTGCCAGCAGCACCGTCGGGGGGTCCTACGAGCAGTACTTC
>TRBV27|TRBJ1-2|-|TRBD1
CASSRDRNLYGYTF
TGTGCCAGCAGTCGGGACAGGAACCTCTATGGCTACACCTTC
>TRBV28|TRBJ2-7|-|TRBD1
CASKLYRGPTYEQYF
TGTGCCAGCAAGCTCTACAGGGGTCCTACCTACGAGCAGTACTTC
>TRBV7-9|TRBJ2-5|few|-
CASSLGSQETQYF
TGTGCCAGCAGCTTGGGCAGTCAAGAGACCCAGTACTTC
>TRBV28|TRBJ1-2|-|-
CASSLLAGVGYTF
TGTGCCAGCAGTTTACTAGCAGGGGTTGGCTACACCTTC
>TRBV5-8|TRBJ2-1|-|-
CASSFSTGIAYNEQFF
TGTGCCAGCAGCTTCTCGACCGGGATCGCCTACAATGAGCAGTTCTTC
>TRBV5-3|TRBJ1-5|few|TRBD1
CARVVRTGNSNQPQHF
TGTGCCAGAGTCGTTCGGACAGGGAATAGCAATCAGCCCCAGCATTTT
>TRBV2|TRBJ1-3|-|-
CASSTGPGNTIYF
TGTGCCAGCAGCACAGGGCCTGGAAACACCATATATTTT
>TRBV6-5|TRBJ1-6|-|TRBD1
CASSPGGWGSPLHF
TGTGCCAGCAGTCCAGGGGGCTGGGGTTCACCCCTCCACTTT
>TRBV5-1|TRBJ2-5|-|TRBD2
CASSRGLAGGPPETQYF
TGCGCCAGCTCCAGGGGACTAGCGGGGGGGCCTCCAGAGACCCAGTACTTC
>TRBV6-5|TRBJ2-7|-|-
CASIQGSLREQYF
TGTGCCAGCATTCAGGGGTCCCTACGCGAGCAGTACTTC
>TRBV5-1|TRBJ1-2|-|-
CASSLEARAGGYTF
TGCGCCAGCAGCTTGGAGGCCAGGGCTGGGGGCTACACCTTC
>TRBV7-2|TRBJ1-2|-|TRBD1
CASSVLDRDNYGYTF
TGTGCCAGCAGCGTACTGGACAGGGATAACTATGGCTACACCTTC
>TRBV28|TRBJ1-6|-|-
CASSATQGSAPLHF
TGTGCCAGCAGTGCCACGCAGGGTTCGGCACCCCTCCACTTT
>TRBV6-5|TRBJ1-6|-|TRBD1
CAGNGQGNNSPLHF
TGTGCCGGTAATGGACAGGGTAACAATTCACCCCTCCACTTT
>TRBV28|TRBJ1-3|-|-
CASSLDGRGDTIYF
TGTGCCAGCAGCCTTGACGGACGGGGGGACACCATATATTTT
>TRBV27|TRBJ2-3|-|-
CASSISDAYTDTQYF
TGTGCCAGCAGCATAAGCGACGCCTACACAGATACGCAGTATTTT
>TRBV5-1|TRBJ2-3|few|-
CASSYYLRDTQYF
TGCGCCAGCAGCTACTATTTGCGAGATACGCAGTATTTT
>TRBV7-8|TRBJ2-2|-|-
CASSLVGDWNTGELFF
TGTGCCAGCAGCTTAGTGGGCGATTGGAACACCGGGGAGCTGTTTTTT
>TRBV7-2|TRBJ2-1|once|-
CASSLVGSDYNEQFF
TGTGCCAGCAGCTTAGTAGGGAGCGATTACAATGAGCAGTTCTTC
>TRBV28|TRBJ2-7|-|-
CASSFDRQAFSYEQYF
TGTGCCAGCAGTTTTGATCGACAGGCCTTCTCCTACGAGCAGTACTTC
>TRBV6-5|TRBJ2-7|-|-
CASSSVYEQYF
TGTGCCAGCAGCTCCGTCTACGAGCAGTACTTC
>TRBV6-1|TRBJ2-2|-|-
CASSEALAVGTGELFF
TGTGCCAGCAGTGAAGCGCTAGCCGTAGGCACCGGGGAGCTGTTTTTT
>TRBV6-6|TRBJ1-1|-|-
CASSYSAGQLNTEAFF
TGTGCCAGCAGTTACTCGGCAGGGCAGCTGAACACTGAAGCTTTCTTT
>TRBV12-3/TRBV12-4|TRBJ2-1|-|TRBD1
CASSPRGTEQFF
TGTGCCAGCAGTCCCAGGGGGACTGAGCAGTTCTTC